Ten or more counts support the clone carrying this T cell receptor beta chain. Germline V lookup: CDR1 SGHRS, CDR2 YFSETQ. Losses at the gene ends were 5 bases for V and 2 bases for J; bases not matched to a gene: 13. This CDR3 contains 17 residues. The TCR beta CDR3 regions underwent amplification using RNA transcripts as the source. Researchers ran a first-round RT-PCR on the TCR CDR3 using the HTBI primer set. Each CDR3 protein is one row after TCRdb ran MiXCR on the multiplex PCR reads. Of approximately 270,000 distinct CDR3 sequences listed, just over 14% were seen once; the top ten hold about 14%. The data stem from a study of T cells in Graves' hyperthyroidism and ophthalmopathy.

The receptor was isolated from a woman aged 40 to 55 with Graves' hyperthyroidism that later progressed to Graves' ophthalmopathy. This chain joins TRBV5-1 and TRBJ2-5; 9 positions agree with TRBD1. Sequenced: blood. CDR3 sequence reads: CASSKPGQGRDQETQYF. Written as DNA, the CDR3 is TGCGCCAGCAGTAAACCGGGACAGGGAAGGGATCAAGAGACCCAGTACTTC.